These T cell receptor beta chains were read from a single sample in a study of T cells and Merkel cell carcinoma outcomes. Assay: immunoSEQ multiplex PCR; the TCRdb copy retains only in-frame clones and omits some. The sample contains 2,000 to 2,500 clones, 80% to 95% of which appear only once. Sequenced input: tumor tissue from Merkel cell carcinoma. Source of these receptors: a human donor with Merkel cell carcinoma. The CDR3 runs from the conserved cysteine through the conserved F or W. D genes are given only for firm matches. The listing skips clone size in some rows; elsewhere it reads once, few, many or a size class.

V,size,D,J,length,CDR3,DNA
TRBV28,-,TRBD2,TRBJ2-1,15,CASSSLAGWGNEQFF,TGTGCCAGCAGTTCACTAGCGGGATGGGGCAATGAGCAGTTCTTC
TRBV10-3,once,-,TRBJ2-5,12,CAISERRETQYF,TGTGCCATCAGTGAAAGGAGGGAGACCCAGTACTTC
TRBV7-8,-,TRBD1,TRBJ1-5,15,CASSYVLQGDQPQHF,TGTGCCAGCAGCTATGTTTTACAGGGGGATCAGCCCCAGCATTTT
TRBV25-1,-,-,TRBJ2-1,13,CASSEYRNREQFF,TGTGCCAGCAGTGAATATAGGAACAGGGAGCAGTTCTTC
TRBV28,-,-,TRBJ2-5,12,CASSFSKETQYF,TGTGCCAGCAGTTTTAGTAAAGAGACCCAGTACTTC
TRBV25-1,-,-,TRBJ1-5,16,CASSGRGDLYNQPQHF,TGTGCCAGCAGCGGAAGGGGGGACCTTTACAATCAGCCCCAGCATTTT
TRBV11-3,once,-,TRBJ1-1,14,CASSLTGEITEAFF,TGTGCCAGCAGCTTAACTGGGGAAATCACTGAAGCTTTCTTT
TRBV10-3,-,TRBD1,TRBJ2-7,13,CAIREIQGGEQYF,TGTGCCATCAGGGAAATACAGGGGGGCGAGCAGTACTTC
TRBV2,-,-,TRBJ1-6,15,CASSSRQGSSSPLHF,TGTGCCAGCAGTTCACGGCAGGGTTCGTCTTCACCCCTCCACTTT
TRBV7-8,-,-,TRBJ1-5,16,CASSLAEGGVGQPQHF,TGTGCCAGCAGCTTAGCGGAGGGGGGGGTCGGTCAGCCCCAGCATTTT
TRBV7-9,-,-,TRBJ1-2,19,CASSLATTGYSQGDYGYTF,TGTGCCAGCAGCTTAGCAACCACCGGCTATTCCCAAGGAGACTATGGCTACACCTTC
TRBV10-3,-,-,TRBJ1-2,13,CAISEQGYYGYTF,TGTGCCATCAGTGAACAGGGTTACTATGGCTACACCTTC
TRBV1,-,-,TRBJ2-6,16,CTSSGSAQSRANVLTF,TGCACCAGCAGTGGGAGTGCACAAAGTCGGGCCAACGTCCTGACTTTC
TRBV18,-,-,TRBJ2-3,18,CASSPHRRQGHSRDTQYF,TGTGCCAGCTCACCACATCGCAGGCAGGGACACTCGAGGGATACGCAGTATTTT
TRBV30,-,-,TRBJ1-6,21,CAWSVLSIDSPQSSYNSPLHF,TGTGCCTGGAGTGTACTTTCCATAGACAGCCCCCAGAGCTCCTATAATTCACCCCTCCACTTT
TRBV9,-,-,TRBJ2-7,15,CASSVDGGRGYEQYF,TGTGCCAGCAGCGTAGATGGGGGGCGCGGATACGAGCAGTACTTC
TRBV27,once,-,TRBJ1-4,9,CASNEKLFF,TGTGCCAGTAATGAAAAACTGTTTTTT
TRBV6-5,-,-,TRBJ1-1,14,CASSPGTQNTEAFF,TGTGCCAGCAGCCCCGGGACACAGAACACTGAAGCTTTCTTT
TRBV4-1,-,TRBD2,TRBJ2-1,16,CASSQGGGRASNEQFF,TGCGCCAGCAGCCAAGGTGGCGGGAGGGCCTCAAATGAACAGTTCTTC
TRBV11-2,-,-,TRBJ2-2,12,CATGPNTGELFF,TGTGCCACCGGGCCGAACACCGGGGAGCTGTTTTTT
TRBV19,-,-,TRBJ2-4,16,CASSSRPQRVKNIQYF,TGTGCCAGTAGTAGCCGCCCGCAACGGGTTAAAAACATTCAGTACTTC
TRBV19,-,TRBD2,TRBJ2-1,16,CASSIGGLAGNNEQFF,TGTGCCAGTAGTATAGGAGGACTAGCGGGTAACAATGAGCAGTTCTTC